This entry lists 7 T cell receptor beta chains sequenced from one sample in a study of blood T cell repertoires in COVID-19. Sequenced by immunoSEQ multiplex PCR; TCRdb stores in-frame clones only, minus some. The repertoire consists of some 390,000 clones, with over 75% occurring once and the leading ten covering about 2.1%. The sample consisted of peripheral blood. Receptors were obtained from an older woman with COVID-19, enrolled during active disease.

This chain joins TRBV28 and TRBJ1-2, with TRBD1 identical over 11 bases. CDR1 and CDR2 from the germline V gene are MDHEN and SYDVKM. The trim removed 6 bases at V and 5 bases at J, leaving 8 bases unmatched. This CDR3 comprises 15 residues. The DNA for the CDR3 is TGTGCCAGCAGCACCGGACAGGGGGCGTCTTATGGCTACACCTTC. It specifies CASSTGQGASYGYTF.

The chain links TRBV6-5 to TRBJ1-1; D gene uncertain. CDR3 size: 13 residues. Germline loops: CDR1 MNHEY, CDR2 SVGAGI. Between the trimmed V and J ends, which lost 4 bases and 12 bases, there was a span of 18 bases. CDR3 DNA: TGTGCCAGCAGTTCCGAACCCCCCGGGAAAACTTTCTTT. Amino acids: CASSSEPPGKTFF.

Here the CDR3 reads CASTYSARGRDGYTF. The CDR3 coding sequence is TGCGCCAGCACTTACTCAGCCCGAGGTCGCGATGGCTACACCTTC. The chain couples TRBV4-1 to TRBJ1-2; the D is unclear. V dropped 7 bases and J dropped 6 bases, with 21 bases sitting between them. The CDR3 is made up of 15 amino acids. Germline-derived CDR1 and CDR2 are MGHRA and YSYEKL.

The chain links TRBV6-5 to TRBJ1-2; D possibly corresponds to TRBD1 (6 bases). Germline V gene sequence: CDR1 MNHEY, CDR2 SVGAGI. The CDR3 covers 13 residues. V shed 6 bases and J shed 4 bases, with 12 bases lying between them. CDR3 region: CASSRTERYGYTF. The CDR3 nucleotides read TGTGCCAGCAGCAGGACAGAGCGCTATGGCTACACCTTC.

This chain links TRBV2 with TRBJ1-2; no reliable D call. The V end was cut by 1 base, the J end by 5 bases, with 8 bases between. CDR3 length: 13 residues. Germline CDR1 SNHLY, CDR2 FYNNEI. The CDR3: CASSEVKAYGYTF. The DNA of the CDR3 is TGTGCCAGCAGTGAAGTGAAAGCGTATGGCTACACCTTC.

The genes are TRBV19 and TRBJ1-5, with unresolved D. Germline V gene sequence: CDR1 LNHDA, CDR2 SQIVND (reference sequence). The CDR3 runs 15 residues. Trimming stripped 1 base from V and 6 bases from J, with 13 bases between. The CDR3, as DNA: TGTGCCAGTAGTATAGGGTGGACGCGGGGTCAGCCCCAGCATTTT. Translating it yields CASSIGWTRGQPQHF.

For the CDR3, the DNA is TGTGCCAGCAGCCAAGTCCGACAGGGGAATTCACCCCTCCACTTT. Translating gives CASSQVRQGNSPLHF. The chain carries TRBV3-1 (or the pseudogene TRBV3-2) and TRBJ1-6, with 8 bases that match TRBD1. The CDR3 loop spans 15 amino acids. Germline V lookup: CDR1 LGHDT, CDR2 YNNKEL (reference sequence). V was pared by 1 base and J by 7 bases, with 3 bases of the junction left unmatched.